Presented here are 27 T cell receptor beta chains from one specimen sequenced in a study of identical twins. TCRdb reprocessed the 5' RACE reads with MiXCR, giving one entry per CDR3 protein. The data show about 530,000 distinct CDR3 sequences, around 22% seen once. These data were also reused for a study on yellow fever vaccine responses in identical twins.

Sequencing was performed on CD4+ T cells sorted from blood. These receptors originate from a woman between 18 and 29 years old in good health.

This clonotype was observed a few times. The V gene is TRBV14, the J gene TRBJ1-1; D gene ambiguous. Per the germline V gene, CDR1 is SGHDN and CDR2 is FVKESK. The CDR3 sequence is 12 residues long. V lost 4 bases to trimming and J lost 4 bases, with 7 bases between them. The CDR3 bases are TGTGCCAGCAGCCCCGTCCGCACTGAAGCTTTCTTT. It specifies CASSPVRTEAFF. Combining the CDR3 with reference TRBV14 and TRBJ1-1 gives the whole variable domain EAGVTQFPSHSVIEKGQTVTLRCDPISGHDNLYWYRRVMGKEIKFLLHFVKESKQDESGMPNNRFLAERTGGTYSTLKVQPAELEDSGVYFCASSPVRTEAFFGQGTRLTVV.

The V gene is TRBV5-1, the J gene TRBJ1-4, with a tentative D call TRBD1 (6 bases). Germline CDR1 is SGHRS and CDR2 is YFSETQ. The CDR3 is made up of 16 amino acids. V was pared by 4 bases and J by 4 bases, with 17 bases between. This CDR3 is CASSPGHGGGNEKLFF. In DNA form, the CDR3 reads TGCGCCAGCAGCCCGGGACACGGGGGGGGTAATGAAAAACTGTTTTTT.

V is TRBV10-3 and J is TRBJ2-1; D ambiguous. The CDR3 has 13 residues. With 2 bases removed from V and 2 bases from J, the gap between germline ends came to 4 bases. Germline V CDR1 and CDR2: ENHRY, SYGVKD. CDR3 sequence reads: CAISEATYNEQFF. The DNA of the CDR3 is TGTGCCATCAGTGAGGCTACCTACAATGAGCAGTTCTTC.

This clonotype has only a few counts. V gene TRBV5-6 combines with J gene TRBJ2-1, with TRBD2 matching over 14 bases. The CDR3 is 13 residues long. Germline lookup yields CDR1 SGHDT and CDR2 YYEEEE. V lost 5 bases to trimming and J lost 15 bases; unmatched junction nucleotides: 7. The CDR3 bases are TGTGCCAGCAGGGGACTAGCGGGGGATAGGCTGTTCTTC. This translates into CASRGLAGDRLFF.

The CDR3 DNA reads as TGTGCCACCAGTCGCGGGGAAGGGTTATACAATGAGCAGTTCTTC. Translating it yields CATSRGEGLYNEQFF. The rearrangement links TRBV24-1 to TRBJ2-1, with D possibly TRBD2 on 6 matching bases. In germline, CDR1 is KGHDR, CDR2 SFDVKD. CDR3 length: 15 amino acids. Trimming left V 6 bases short and J 4 bases short, with 15 bases between.

V gene TRBV24-1 combines with J gene TRBJ2-1, with unresolved D. Looked up from germline, CDR1 is KGHDR and CDR2 is SFDVKD. Trimming stripped 7 bases from V and 8 bases from J, with 17 bases between. CDR3 length: 14 residues. DNA for the CDR3: TGTGCCACCAGCAACGGGCGCAGTTACGATGAGCAGTTCTTC. Translation: CATSNGRSYDEQFF.

The chain couples TRBV6-1 to TRBJ1-3; no clear D. CDR1 MNHNS and CDR2 SASEGT come from the germline V gene. Trimming took off 6 bases at V and 0 bases at J, with 12 bases between the two ends. The CDR3 has 15 amino acids. Here the CDR3 reads CASRPNGSSGNTIYF. DNA for the CDR3: TGTGCCAGCAGACCCAACGGGAGCTCTGGAAACACCATATATTTT.

This clonotype was seen a handful of times. The V and J genes are TRBV20-1 and TRBJ2-7; TRBD2 agrees at 15 bases. Per the germline V gene, CDR1 is DFQATT and CDR2 is SNEGSKA (reference sequence). Trimming took 7 bases from V and 10 from J; bases not matched to a gene: 8. The CDR3 extends over 13 amino acids. This CDR3 reads CSVEGLAGGAQYF. CDR3 bases: TGCAGTGTAGAGGGACTAGCGGGAGGCGCACAGTACTTC.

The chain combines TRBV5-5 with TRBJ1-1, with D perhaps TRBD1 (6 bases). Germline V gene data show CDR1 as SGHKS and CDR2 as YYEKEE (reference sequence). Trimming cost V 1 base and J 3 bases, with 13 bases left between them. This CDR3 comprises 15 residues. The chain's CDR3 is CASSLIRQADTEAFF. DNA of the CDR3: TGTGCCAGCAGCTTGATCAGACAGGCGGACACTGAAGCTTTCTTT.

This clonotype was found once. This rearrangement joins TRBV7-2 to TRBJ2-5, with TRBD2 matching over 7 bases. Per germline, CDR1 SGHTA and CDR2 FQGNSA. The ends lost 4 bases at V and 0 bases at J; junction bases unmatched: 2. The CDR3 is 14 residues long. CDR3 in amino acids: CASSWGGYQETQYF. CDR3 bases: TGTGCCAGCAGCTGGGGGGGGTACCAAGAGACCCAGTACTTC.

This clonotype came up a few times. The chain carries TRBV7-6 and TRBJ2-3; the D call may be TRBD1 or TRBD2 (5 bases each). The germline V gene has CDR1 SGHVS and CDR2 FNYEAQ. The V and J ends lost 6 bases and 0 bases respectively, with 25 bases between them. The CDR3 length is 19 residues. The CDR3, as DNA: TGTGCCAGCAGTCAGAACGGGGCCTGGCGGGCGCTGAGCACAGATACGCAGTATTTT. Its protein is CASSQNGAWRALSTDTQYF.

The V gene is TRBV9, the J gene TRBJ2-5; 9 nucleotides agree with TRBD1. V trimming: 4 bases; J trimming: 5 bases; junction bases outside the gene matches: 12. Germline CDR1 and CDR2: SGDLS and YYNGEE. The CDR3 has 16 amino acids. The CDR3 sequence: CASSTGTGSFVETQYF. In DNA form, the CDR3 reads TGTGCCAGCAGCACAGGGACAGGGTCGTTTGTTGAGACCCAGTACTTC.

In this sample, this clonotype turned up a few times. This rearrangement joins TRBV6-1 to TRBJ1-5; D call uncertain. Germline CDR1 and CDR2: MNHNS and SASEGT. V was trimmed by 7 bases and J by 5 bases, leaving 18 bases between them. The CDR3 runs 15 residues. Here the CDR3 reads CASTGERVGYQPQHF. The CDR3 coding sequence is TGTGCCAGCACCGGAGAGCGGGTAGGATATCAGCCCCAGCATTTT.

In its sample, this clonotype was seen a few times. V is TRBV2 and J is TRBJ2-7; tentatively, D is TRBD1 (5 bases). V was cut by 2 bases and J by 6 bases, with 17 bases left in between. Germline values: CDR1 SNHLY, CDR2 FYNNEI. The CDR3 runs 15 residues. The CDR3 reads CASSEPGRDLSEQYF. DNA for the CDR3: TGTGCCAGCAGTGAACCGGGCAGGGATCTCTCCGAGCAGTACTTC.

This CDR3 is CATSKGQGVETQYF. The DNA for the CDR3 is TGTGCCACCAGTAAGGGACAGGGGGTAGAGACCCAGTACTTC. The chain links TRBV24-1 to TRBJ2-5, with TRBD1 matching 11 bases. The trim removed 6 bases at V and 4 bases at J, leaving 3 bases unmatched. CDR1 is KGHDR, CDR2 SFDVKD, per germline. The CDR3 is 14 residues long.

The chain has TRBV20-1 and TRBJ2-1; 7 bases map to TRBD2. After removal of 1 base from V and 1 base from J, the junction contained 7 bases not matched to a gene. The CDR3 extends over 16 amino acids. The germline gives CDR1 DFQATT, CDR2 SNEGSKA (reference sequence). The CDR3 DNA reads as TGCAGTGCTAGAGTCCCTAGCGGTAGGTCCTACAATGAGCAGTTCTTC. Residues: CSARVPSGRSYNEQFF.

This clonotype was counted a few times. The rearrangement uses TRBV12-3 or TRBV12-4 and TRBJ1-2; possible D gene TRBD1, 5 bases. CDR3 length equals 14 residues. V was clipped by 5 bases and J by 3 bases, with 13 bases between them. For the CDR3, the DNA is TGTGCCAGCAGTCCCGGAGGGGCCTACTATGGCTACACCTTC. It yields the protein CASSPGGAYYGYTF.

The chain is built from TRBV28 and TRBJ2-7; 12 nucleotides match TRBD2. CDR1 is MDHEN, CDR2 SYDVKM, per germline. The CDR3 loop spans 21 amino acids. Losses at the gene ends were 3 bases for V and 5 bases for J; bases not matched to a gene: 23. CDR3 nucleotide sequence: TGTGCCAGCAGTTTTGTTTCGGGCACCCGGACTAGCGGGATAAACGCTCACGAGCAGTACTTC. This gives the protein CASSFVSGTRTSGINAHEQYF.

This chain links TRBV28 with TRBJ2-5; maybe TRBD2 (6 bases). Germline assignment: CDR1 MDHEN and CDR2 SYDVKM. Trimming removed 3 bases at V and 2 bases at J, with 19 bases between. The CDR3 is 17 residues long. Here the CDR3 reads CASSFAAQTSQQETQYF. CDR3 nucleotide sequence: TGTGCCAGCAGTTTTGCGGCCCAAACTAGCCAACAAGAGACCCAGTACTTC.

This clonotype was counted between two and nine times. The rearrangement links TRBV20-1 to TRBJ1-1; perhaps TRBD1 as D (5 bases). Germline V gene data show CDR1 as DFQATT and CDR2 as SNEGSKA (reference sequence). The CDR3 length is 15 residues. V lost 5 bases and J lost 2, with 18 bases in between. CDR3 coding DNA: TGCAGTGCTCCTGGGGGAGTGCGGGGTAACACTGAAGCTTTCTTT. Protein product: CSAPGGVRGNTEAFF.

This clonotype was detected ten times or more. The chain carries TRBV12-3 or TRBV12-4 and TRBJ1-1; D might be TRBD1 (5 bases). CDR3 length equals 12 residues. V lost 10 bases to trimming and J lost 1 base, with 10 bases between them. The CDR3 DNA follows: TGTGCCACCCAGGGAGGGAACACTGAAGCTTTCTTT. It translates to CATQGGNTEAFF.

The chain uses TRBV4-2 and TRBJ2-1; possible D gene TRBD2, 6 bases. The CDR3 is 16 residues long. The V and J ends lost 4 bases and 5 bases respectively, with 18 bases between them. Germline CDR1 reads LGHNA; CDR2 reads YNFKEQ. CDR3 region: CASSPSGGGKNNEQFF. CDR3 bases: TGTGCCAGCAGCCCCTCCGGCGGCGGGAAGAACAATGAGCAGTTCTTC.

This chain joins TRBV3-1 and TRBJ2-1, with 11 bases matching TRBD2. The CDR3 loop spans 16 amino acids. Germline V gene lookup returns CDR1 LGHDT and CDR2 YNNKEL (reference sequence). V was pared by 1 base and J by 8 bases, with 7 bases of the junction left unmatched. This chain's CDR3 is CASSQVAGGAGDEQFF. In DNA, the CDR3 is TGTGCCAGCAGCCAAGTAGCGGGGGGGGCAGGAGATGAGCAGTTCTTC.

V and J are TRBV10-3 and TRBJ2-3; D may be TRBD2 (5 bases). V gave up 7 bases and J gave up 0 bases, with 8 bases separating them. In germline, CDR1 is ENHRY, CDR2 SYGVKD. This CDR3 has 13 amino acids. The CDR3 DNA reads as TGTGCCATCACCCGCGGGAGCACAGATACGCAGTATTTT. It encodes CAITRGSTDTQYF.

The chain is built from TRBV27 and TRBJ1-4; D gene uncertain. V was cut by 2 bases and J by 0 bases, with 7 bases left in between. The CDR3 runs to 15 residues. Germline CDR1 and CDR2: MNHEY and SMNVEV (reference sequence). In DNA form, the CDR3 reads TGTGCCAGCAGTTTACGGGTGGCAACTAATGAAAAACTGTTTTTT. Translated: CASSLRVATNEKLFF.

This chain uses TRBV20-1 with TRBJ2-3, with D perhaps TRBD2 (5 bases). V lost 1 base to trimming and J lost 4 bases, with 12 bases between them. The CDR3 runs 14 residues. The germline gives CDR1 DFQATT, CDR2 SNEGSKA (reference sequence). CDR3 sequence reads: CSARGGGSSDTQYF. CDR3 nucleotides: TGCAGTGCTAGAGGTGGCGGGTCTTCAGATACGCAGTATTTT.

J is TRBJ2-5 and V is TRBV12-3 or TRBV12-4; TRBD2 agrees at 11 bases. The CDR3 is made up of 17 amino acids. J was trimmed by 2 bases and V by 6 bases; bases with no gene match: 11. The DNA for the CDR3 is TGTGCCAGCAGCCCGGGACTAGCGGAGTCCCTTCAAGAGACCCAGTACTTC. It yields the protein CASSPGLAESLQETQYF.